A single sample gave rise to the 3 T cell receptor beta chains below, sequenced in a study of T cells after posttransplantation cyclophosphamide. The table came from immunoSEQ multiplex PCR; TCRdb's copy has only in-frame clones and leaves some out. The profile covers over 30,000 clones, none occurring a single time. Sequenced: PBMCs. The receptors shown here come from a woman in her fifties or sixties in good health and a related stem cell transplant donor.

In its sample, this clone was seen many times. J is TRBJ2-3 and V is TRBV7-2, with 11 bases lining up with TRBD1. This CDR3 is 16 amino acids long. The ends lost 7 bases at V and 7 bases at J; junction bases unmatched: 13. The germline CDR1 and CDR2 sequences are SGHTA and FQGNSA. CDR3 sequence (DNA): TGTGCCAGCAAAAGAGGGGGGACAGGGGGGGTGAATACGCAGTATTTT. Its translation: CASKRGGTGGVNTQYF.

This clone was picked up a small number of times. A read error is possible here, since a much larger clone lies one base away. This chain uses TRBV27 with TRBJ2-5; 12 bases fit TRBD2. The J call is in doubt because the DNA end fits TRBJ2-7 better. The germline gives CDR1 MNHEY, CDR2 SMNVEV (reference sequence). The CDR3 totals 15 residues. The DNA for the CDR3 is TGTGCCAGCAGGGTGACTAGCGGGGGATCCTACGAGCAGTACTTC. It encodes CASRVTSGGSYEQYF.

The sample holds many counts of this clone. The J gene is TRBJ2-1, the V gene TRBV6-6; 11 nucleotides agree with TRBD2. Trimming cost V 2 bases and J 9 bases; bases outside gene matches: 6. Germline V lookup: CDR1 MNHNY, CDR2 SVGAGI (reference sequence). CDR3 length: 15 residues. The CDR3 here is CASSYVAGGPGEQFF. CDR3 coding DNA: TGTGCCAGCAGTTACGTAGCGGGGGGGCCGGGTGAGCAGTTCTTC.